This entry lists 16 T cell receptor beta chains sequenced from one sample in a study of CD8+ T cells in alopecia areata. Following RNA extraction, reverse transcription yielded cDNA that acted as the sequencing template. Here immunoSEQ multiplex PCR was the method, and the copy in TCRdb shows in-frame clones only, minus some. This table has almost 250,000 clones, less than 80% appearing once. Sequenced material: CD4+ T cells sorted from blood, taken at week 0. The receptor source for this set is a human donor with alopecia areata.

This clone came up a few times. The rearrangement joins TRBV18 to TRBJ2-1; tentatively, D is TRBD1 or TRBD2 (6 bases each). The V gene's germline CDR1 is KGHSH and CDR2 LQKENI. V lost 8 bases, J lost 11 bases, and 13 bases lay in between. The CDR3 consists of 11 residues. The CDR3 here is CASDGGKKQFF. The CDR3, as DNA: TGTGCCAGCGACGGGGGCAAAAAGCAGTTCTTC.

The J gene is TRBJ1-5, the V gene TRBV30; the match to TRBD1 covers 7 bases. The junction had 6 bases not matched to a gene; V was cut back by 0 bases and J by 1 base. The CDR3 runs 16 residues. Germline V gene lookup returns CDR1 GTSNPN and CDR2 SVGIG (reference sequence). The CDR3 DNA follows: TGTGCCTGGAGTGTAAGGGGGCCCTCGAGCAATCAGCCCCAGCATTTT. Translating gives CAWSVRGPSSNQPQHF.

This rearrangement joins TRBV29-1 to TRBJ2-3; TRBD2 is a possible D gene (6 bases). Germline V gives CDR1 SQVTM, CDR2 ANQGSEA. The CDR3 contains 12 residues. The CDR3 here is CGGAGLTDTQYF. CDR3 bases: TGCGGAGGGGCCGGGCTCACAGATACGCAGTATTTT.

This clone was seen a few times. V gene TRBV5-6 combines with J gene TRBJ2-1; 9 positions agree with TRBD2. V lost 5 bases to trimming and J lost 3 bases; unmatched junction nucleotides: 6. The CDR3 covers 15 residues. From germline, CDR1 is SGHDT and CDR2 YYEEEE. The CDR3 DNA sequence: TGTGCCAGCAGACTCCCTAGCGGGGACTACAATGAGCAGTTCTTC. It is translated as CASRLPSGDYNEQFF.

CDR3: CASSQQALGGGLTDTQYF. CDR3 in DNA: TGCGCCAGCAGCCAACAGGCCCTCGGGGGGGGGCTGACAGATACGCAGTATTTT. The chain couples TRBV4-3 to TRBJ2-3; TRBD2 matches 8 bases. Germline V gives CDR1 LGHNA, CDR2 YSLEER. The CDR3 is 18 residues long. V shed 2 bases, J shed 3 bases, and the junction held 13 bases outside the gene matches.

There are a few counts of this clone. V usage is TRBV27 and J usage is TRBJ2-7; 7 bases are shared with TRBD1. The junction had 5 bases not matched to a gene; V was cut back by 6 bases and J by 3 bases. CDR1 is MNHEY and CDR2 is SMNVEV in the germline V gene (reference sequence). The CDR3 contains 13 residues. CDR3 bases: TGTGCCAGCAGATCAGGGGGAAACTACGAGCAGTACTTC. It translates to CASRSGGNYEQYF.

V is TRBV29-1 and J is TRBJ2-1; D uncertain. This CDR3 comprises 10 residues. V was shortened by 4 bases and J by 10 bases, with 8 bases between the two germline ends. Looked up from germline, CDR1 is SQVTM and CDR2 is ANQGSEA. This CDR3 reads CSVGHREQFF. In DNA, the CDR3 is TGCAGCGTTGGCCACCGAGAGCAGTTCTTC.

This clone was observed a single time. This sample includes further DNA sequences coding for the same CDR3. This chain joins TRBV7-2 and TRBJ2-3; D is uncertain. Germline-derived CDR1 and CDR2 are SGHTA and FQGNSA. Trimming stripped 1 base from V and 1 base from J, with 3 bases between. The CDR3 consists of 13 residues. Written as DNA, the CDR3 is TGTGCCAGCAGCTTAGTCGGCACAGATACGCAGTATTTT. It encodes CASSLVGTDTQYF.

J is TRBJ2-3 and V is TRBV2; D could derive from TRBD1 or TRBD2 (5 bases each). The CDR3 covers 14 residues. The germline CDR1 and CDR2 sequences are SNHLY and FYNNEI. V was pared by 6 bases and J by 3 bases, with 13 bases between. CDR3 loop: CASRKDTGTDTQYF. The CDR3, as DNA: TGTGCCAGCAGGAAGGACACGGGAACAGATACGCAGTATTTT. Complete variable domain (other parts from reference TRBV2 and TRBJ2-3): EPEVTQTPSHQVTQMGQEVILRCVPISNHLYFYWYRQILGQKVEFLVSFYNNEISEKSEIFDDQFSVERPDGSNFTLKIRSTKLEDSAMYFCASRKDTGTDTQYFGPGTRLTVL.

The CDR3: CASWYNYGYTF. The CDR3 coding sequence is TGTGCCAGCTGGTACAACTATGGCTACACCTTC. This chain joins TRBV6-5 and TRBJ1-2; no clear D. V lost 8 bases, J lost 2 bases, and 6 bases lay in between. CDR3 length equals 11 residues. Looked up from germline, CDR1 is MNHEY and CDR2 is SVGAGI.

Only a few counts were recorded for this clone. The chain employs TRBV29-1 and TRBJ2-7; D is unclear. Germline lookup yields CDR1 SQVTM and CDR2 ANQGSEA. This CDR3 has 11 amino acids. V was cut by 4 bases and J by 3 bases, with 7 bases left in between. The CDR3 DNA is TGCAGCGTTGTCACAGACTACGAGCAGTACTTC. It yields the protein CSVVTDYEQYF.

This clone came up a few times. V is TRBV29-1 and J is TRBJ2-2, with D perhaps TRBD2 (6 bases). CDR1 and CDR2 from the germline V gene are SQVTM and ANQGSEA. Trimming stripped 4 bases from V and 5 bases from J, with 20 bases between. CDR3 length equals 16 residues. The CDR3 DNA follows: TGCAGCGTTGCGTTGTGGCGCCACGGGGGAACCGGGGAGCTGTTTTTT. Protein sequence: CSVALWRHGGTGELFF.

The chain's CDR3 is CASSIRQGNTEAFF. Here the CDR3 DNA reads TGCGCCAGCAGCATCCGACAGGGGAACACTGAAGCTTTCTTT. The genes are TRBV5-1 and TRBJ1-1; TRBD1 agrees at 7 bases. The CDR3 runs 14 residues. V shed 4 bases, J shed 1 base, and the junction held 4 bases outside the gene matches. Germline loops: CDR1 SGHRS, CDR2 YFSETQ.

As DNA, the CDR3 is TGTGCCAGCAGCCCCCTGAAGGCTAGCTCTGGGGCCAACGTCCTGACTTTC. Protein sequence: CASSPLKASSGANVLTF. The V gene is TRBV9, the J gene TRBJ2-6, with unresolved D. This CDR3 spans 17 amino acids. V shed 4 bases and J shed 0 bases, with 14 bases lying between them. Germline V CDR1 and CDR2: SGDLS, YYNGEE.

This clone was observed a single time. The V and J genes are TRBV30 and TRBJ1-3, with TRBD1 matching 10 bases. Per germline, CDR1 GTSNPN and CDR2 SVGIG (reference sequence). CDR3 length: 15 amino acids. V was clipped by 0 bases and J by 4 bases; unmatched bases: 3. CDR3 in amino acids: CAWSVGTGVGNTIYF. The CDR3 DNA sequence: TGTGCCTGGAGTGTTGGGACAGGGGTCGGAAACACCATATATTTT.

In its sample, this clone was seen a few times. V and J are TRBV19 and TRBJ2-1; the D gene is possibly TRBD1 (5 bases). The CDR3 covers 13 residues. V was trimmed by 5 bases and J by 3 bases, leaving 8 bases between them. In germline, CDR1 is LNHDA, CDR2 SQIVND (reference sequence). The DNA of the CDR3 is TGTGCCAGTAGTCGCAGGGTCTACAATGAGCAGTTCTTC. Its translation is CASSRRVYNEQFF.